This T cell receptor (beta chain) is drawn from a study of early T cells in non-severe SARS-CoV-2 infection. Looking at the study overall: Sequencing input comprised bulk RNA from unsorted whole blood; chain pairing was not available.

This clonotype occurred many times. The CDR3 is made up of 17 amino acids. V trimming: 1 base; J trimming: 4 bases; junction bases outside the gene matches: 9. Germline values: CDR1 GTSNPN, CDR2 SVGIG (reference sequence). Individual cDNA molecules were tagged with unique molecular identifiers. Each CDR3 protein gets one entry after TCRdb re-called the 5' RACE reads with MiXCR. The sample contains more than 45,000 distinct CDR3 sequences, more than 7.5% of which appear only once. The chain joins TRBV30 to TRBJ1-4, with 10 bases aligning to TRBD1. This receptor was obtained from an adult who was a healthcare worker with PCR-confirmed SARS-CoV-2 infection or an uninfected control (not recorded which). The sample taken for sequencing was whole blood. The DNA for the CDR3 is TGTGCCTGGAGTGGAGGGGACAGGGGCCTCAATAATGAAAAACTGTTTTTT. Translated, it gives CAWSGGDRGLNNEKLFF.